This T cell receptor (beta chain) was obtained from a study of T cell responses to AZD1222 COVID-19 vaccine. Study-level results: Baseline seropositivity occurred in only a handful of AZD1222 recipients. Rises in breadth and depth of Spike-specific TCRs came after two AZD1222 doses. The sample set comprised mostly white British donors with more females, and clonal diversity was possibly underestimated. With dominance at 160-218 and 743-854, vaccine-associated CD4 TCRs spanned spike.

Germline loops: CDR1 MDHEN, CDR2 SYDVKM. The CDR3 covers 13 residues. V was pared by 5 bases and J by 7 bases, with 14 bases between. Concerning this clone itself: What it binds is unknown.

Sequencing was performed with immunoSEQ multiplex PCR; in TCRdb, only in-frame clones are kept and a portion is missing. This sample has more than 140,000 clones, with approximately 89% found just once. Sequencing was performed on peripheral blood, taken on day 0 of MenACWY control vaccination. This chain uses TRBV28 with TRBJ1-2, with TRBD1 as a possible D gene (6 bases). The sequence derives from an adult in good health. CDR3 loop: CASSPPGAGGYTF. DNA of the CDR3: TGTGCCAGCAGTCCCCCGGGGGCGGGTGGCTACACCTTC.